Each of the 20 T cell receptor beta chains below was sequenced from the same sample in a study of identical twins. TCRdb used MiXCR to reprocess the 5' RACE reads, holding one entry per CDR3 protein. The sample records around 470,000 distinct CDR3 sequences, 14% being singletons. The same sample was also studied in work on yellow fever vaccine responses in identical twins.

Sequenced input: CD4+ T cells sorted from blood. Receptors were obtained from a woman aged 18-30 years in good health.

The gene calls are TRBV20-1 and TRBJ1-6; 10 bases match TRBD1. The junction had 10 bases not matched to a gene; V was cut back by 5 bases and J by 0 bases. The CDR3 totals 18 residues. Germline loops: CDR1 DFQATT, CDR2 SNEGSKA (reference sequence). The CDR3 protein is CSALTWDRGSSYNSPLHF. The CDR3 bases are TGCAGTGCTCTCACCTGGGACAGGGGAAGCTCCTATAATTCACCCCTCCACTTT.

CDR3 coding DNA: TGCGCCAGCAGCTTTTCACAGGGGGCGTTTGAGCAGTACTTC. It yields the protein CASSFSQGAFEQYF. J is TRBJ2-7 and V is TRBV5-1; 9 nucleotides line up with TRBD1. The CDR3 sequence is 14 residues long. Germline trimming cut 2 bases from V and 7 bases from J; bases unmatched to any gene: 7. Germline V gene data show CDR1 as SGHRS and CDR2 as YFSETQ.

This clonotype has a handful of counts. J is TRBJ2-1 and V is TRBV6-5, with 8 bases aligning to TRBD2. The CDR3 extends over 17 amino acids. Per germline, CDR1 MNHEY and CDR2 SVGAGI. Trimming removed 0 bases from V and 7 bases from J; junction bases left unmatched: 11. This CDR3 is CASSYSGLDGSRNEQFF. The CDR3 DNA reads TGTGCCAGCAGTTACTCGGGACTAGACGGGAGTAGGAATGAGCAGTTCTTC.

This clonotype has more than one count but fewer than ten. The rearrangement joins TRBV28 to TRBJ2-7, with 8 bases aligning to TRBD2. Germline lookup yields CDR1 MDHEN and CDR2 SYDVKM. V dropped 7 bases and J dropped 6; count of bases not matched to a gene: 14. The CDR3 loop spans 15 amino acids. The CDR3 is CASNWPGTSSSEQYF. For the CDR3, the DNA is TGTGCCAGCAATTGGCCCGGGACTAGTTCGTCCGAGCAGTACTTC.

This chain connects TRBV2 to TRBJ2-5; no firm D call. CDR3 length: 12 residues. CDR1 is SNHLY, CDR2 FYNNEI, per germline. Trimming shortened V by 8 bases and J by 1 base, and 8 bases separated the two germline ends. CDR3 sequence reads: CASLLTQETQYF. CDR3 sequence (DNA): TGTGCCAGCCTCCTGACCCAAGAGACCCAGTACTTC.

The rearrangement joins TRBV5-1 to TRBJ2-1; D assignment may be TRBD1 or TRBD2 (5 bases each). This CDR3 comprises 18 residues. Germline V gives CDR1 SGHRS, CDR2 YFSETQ. V was cut by 0 bases and J by 9 bases, with 25 bases left in between. This CDR3 is CASSLGTNPRGERGEQFF. The CDR3 nucleotides are TGCGCCAGCAGCTTGGGGACGAACCCCCGAGGGGAGAGAGGTGAGCAGTTCTTC.

This sequence joins TRBV7-3 and TRBJ2-2, with D tentatively TRBD1 or TRBD2 (5 bases each). CDR3 length equals 18 residues. V dropped 5 bases and J dropped 6 bases, with 25 bases sitting between them. Looked up from germline, CDR1 is SGHTA and CDR2 is FQGTGA. CDR3 sequence: CASSPRGPTVNGAGELFF. CDR3 in DNA: TGTGCCAGCAGCCCCCGGGGCCCGACCGTAAACGGGGCCGGGGAGCTGTTTTTT.

This clonotype was seen only a few times. This chain joins TRBV20-1 and TRBJ2-7, with 10 bases aligning to TRBD1. V was clipped by 2 bases and J by 7 bases; unmatched bases: 14. The CDR3 has 16 residues. CDR1 and CDR2 (germline): DFQATT, SNEGSKA (reference sequence). The CDR3 sequence: CSARTRRDRGSGEQYF. The CDR3 DNA reads TGCAGTGCTAGAACCCGTCGGGACAGGGGATCAGGGGAGCAGTACTTC.

This clonotype was detected many times. This rearrangement joins TRBV9 to TRBJ2-7, with 7 bases fitting TRBD1. Germline V gene sequence: CDR1 SGDLS, CDR2 YYNGEE. V shed 4 bases, J shed 3 bases, and the junction held 7 bases outside the gene matches. The CDR3 spans 14 residues. CDR3 in DNA: TGTGCCAGCAGCCCCCCCGCAGGGGGCTACGAGCAGTACTTC. It yields the protein CASSPPAGGYEQYF. Looking up the rest from reference TRBV9 and TRBJ2-7 gives the full variable domain: DSGVTQTPKHLITATGQRVTLRCSPRSGDLSVYWYQQSLDQGLQFLIQYYNGEERAKGNILERFSAQQFPDLHSELNLSSLELGDSALYFCASSPPAGGYEQYFGPGTRLTVT.

The chain combines TRBV6-2 or TRBV6-3 with TRBJ2-5; 7 bases fit TRBD2. The CDR3 extends over 15 amino acids. CDR1 MNHEY and CDR2 SVGEGT come from the germline V gene. The V gene end was trimmed by 6 bases and the J gene end by 9 bases; junction bases not matched to a gene: 16. Here the CDR3 reads CASRGRREGRMSQYF. Written as DNA, the CDR3 is TGTGCCAGCAGGGGTAGGAGGGAGGGCCGTATGTCCCAGTACTTC.

V gene TRBV12-3 or TRBV12-4 combines with J gene TRBJ1-2; a possible D gene is TRBD1 (5 bases). There are 11 residues in the CDR3. The V end was cut by 3 bases, the J end by 12 bases, with 11 bases between. CDR3 region: CASSLDKRNTF. The CDR3 DNA sequence: TGTGCCAGCAGTTTGGACAAGCGAAACACCTTC.

This sequence joins TRBV7-9 and TRBJ2-5; 7 positions match TRBD2. This CDR3 is 16 amino acids long. The ends lost 3 bases at V and 0 bases at J; junction bases unmatched: 7. From germline, CDR1 is SEHNR and CDR2 FQNEAQ (reference sequence). The CDR3 here is CASSFPPGGYQETQYF. Written as DNA, the CDR3 is TGTGCCAGCAGCTTCCCCCCCGGGGGGTACCAAGAGACCCAGTACTTC.

This clonotype occurred a few times. The chain employs TRBV7-2 and TRBJ2-1; possibly TRBD2 for D (6 bases). V lost 2 bases to trimming and J lost 7 bases, with 15 bases between them. CDR1 is SGHTA, CDR2 FQGNSA, per germline. This CDR3 is built from 15 residues. The CDR3 DNA follows: TGTGCCAGCAGCTTACCCGGGAGTAAAAGAAATGAGCAGTTCTTC. This codes for CASSLPGSKRNEQFF.

This clonotype appeared a few times. The rearrangement uses TRBV11-2 and TRBJ2-1; tentative D call: TRBD1 (7 bases). V dropped 3 bases and J dropped 1 base, with 16 bases sitting between them. Germline CDR1 reads SGHAT; CDR2 reads FQNNGV. The CDR3 spans 17 residues. The CDR3 loop reads CASSLGGQPRSYNEQFF. CDR3 sequence (DNA): TGTGCCAGCAGCTTGGGGGGACAGCCAAGGTCCTACAATGAGCAGTTCTTC.

This clonotype occurred a few times. The V gene is TRBV29-1, the J gene TRBJ2-1; 8 nucleotides match TRBD1. Germline trimming cut 6 bases from V and 6 bases from J; bases unmatched to any gene: 4. Germline lookup yields CDR1 SQVTM and CDR2 ANQGSEA. This CDR3 is 12 amino acids long. The CDR3 protein is CSVDRAGNEQFF. The CDR3 nucleotides read TGCAGCGTGGACAGGGCCGGCAATGAGCAGTTCTTC.

The gene calls are TRBV6-2 or TRBV6-3 and TRBJ1-1; no clear D. This CDR3 spans 12 amino acids. The germline V and J ends were trimmed by 5 bases and 10 bases, with 14 bases remaining between them. CDR1 and CDR2 from the germline V gene are MNHEY and SVGEGT. CDR3 coding DNA: TGTGCCAGCAGTGGACGGCAAACGGGAGCTTTCTTT. Translated: CASSGRQTGAFF.

The J gene is TRBJ2-5, the V gene TRBV3-1, with D perhaps being TRBD1 or TRBD2 (5 bases each). The V and J ends lost 1 base and 7 bases respectively, with 19 bases between them. Germline assignment: CDR1 LGHDT and CDR2 YNNKEL (reference sequence). CDR3 length equals 16 residues. For the CDR3, the DNA is TGTGCCAGCAGCCAAGCTAACGTCAGGGAGAAGCGGACCCAGTACTTC. This gives the protein CASSQANVREKRTQYF.

This clonotype showed up just a few times. The rearrangement joins TRBV24-1 to TRBJ2-3; D possibly corresponds to TRBD1 (8 bases). V lost 3 bases and J lost 1, with 19 bases in between. In germline, CDR1 is KGHDR, CDR2 SFDVKD. The CDR3 has 18 residues. CDR3 amino acids: CATSDMNDRGGGTDTQYF. CDR3 sequence (DNA): TGTGCCACCAGTGATATGAATGACAGGGGAGGGGGCACAGATACGCAGTATTTT.

V and J are TRBV20-1 and TRBJ2-1; possibly TRBD1 for D (6 bases). The CDR3 spans 12 residues. Germline V gives CDR1 DFQATT, CDR2 SNEGSKA (reference sequence). The V end lost 3 bases, the J end lost 7 bases, and 10 bases lay between the germline ends. CDR3 amino acids: CSASSRGNEQFF. The CDR3 DNA reads as TGCAGTGCTAGTTCCAGGGGTAATGAGCAGTTCTTC.

This chain uses TRBV4-1 with TRBJ2-1; no definite D call. V was cut by 3 bases and J by 3 bases, with 9 bases left in between. The CDR3 contains 14 residues. Germline CDR1 is MGHRA and CDR2 is YSYEKL. The DNA of the CDR3 is TGCGCCAGCAGCCAGGTCTTGGGCTACAATGAGCAGTTCTTC. Amino acids: CASSQVLGYNEQFF.